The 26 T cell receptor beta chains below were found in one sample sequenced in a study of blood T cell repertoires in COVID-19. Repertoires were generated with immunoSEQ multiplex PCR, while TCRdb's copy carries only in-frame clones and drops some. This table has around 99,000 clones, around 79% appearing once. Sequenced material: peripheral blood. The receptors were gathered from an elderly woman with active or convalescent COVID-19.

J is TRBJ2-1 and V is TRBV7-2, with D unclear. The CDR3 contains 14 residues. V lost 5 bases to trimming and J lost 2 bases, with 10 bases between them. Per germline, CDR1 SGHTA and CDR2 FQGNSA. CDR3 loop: CASSRTLPYNEQFF. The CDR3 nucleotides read TGTGCCAGCAGCCGCACTTTGCCCTACAATGAGCAGTTCTTC.

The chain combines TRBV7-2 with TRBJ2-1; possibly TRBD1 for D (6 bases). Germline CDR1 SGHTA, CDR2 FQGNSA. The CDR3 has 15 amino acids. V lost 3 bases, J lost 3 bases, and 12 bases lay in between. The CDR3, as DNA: TGTGCCAGCAGCTTCTGGGGGCAGCTCTACAATGAGCAGTTCTTC. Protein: CASSFWGQLYNEQFF.

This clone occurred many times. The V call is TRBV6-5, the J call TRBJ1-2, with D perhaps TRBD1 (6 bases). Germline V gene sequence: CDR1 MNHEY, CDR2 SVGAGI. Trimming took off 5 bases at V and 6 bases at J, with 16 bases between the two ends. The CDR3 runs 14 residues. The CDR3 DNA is TGTGCCAGCAGTAGATACAGGGTATCCGATGGCTACACCTTC. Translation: CASSRYRVSDGYTF.

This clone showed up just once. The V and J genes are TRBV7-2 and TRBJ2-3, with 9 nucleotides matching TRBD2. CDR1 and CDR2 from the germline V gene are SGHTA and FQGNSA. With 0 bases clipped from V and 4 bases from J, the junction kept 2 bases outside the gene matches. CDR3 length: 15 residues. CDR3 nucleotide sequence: TGTGCCAGCAGCTTAGCGGCGGGAGGGCCAGATACGCAGTATTTT. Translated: CASSLAAGGPDTQYF.

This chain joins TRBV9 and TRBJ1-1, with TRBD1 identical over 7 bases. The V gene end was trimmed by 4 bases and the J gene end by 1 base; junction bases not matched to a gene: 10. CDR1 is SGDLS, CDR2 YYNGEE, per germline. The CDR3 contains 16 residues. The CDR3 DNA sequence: TGTGCCAGCAGCCCCAATGACAGGGTTCAGAACACTGAAGCTTTCTTT. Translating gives CASSPNDRVQNTEAFF.

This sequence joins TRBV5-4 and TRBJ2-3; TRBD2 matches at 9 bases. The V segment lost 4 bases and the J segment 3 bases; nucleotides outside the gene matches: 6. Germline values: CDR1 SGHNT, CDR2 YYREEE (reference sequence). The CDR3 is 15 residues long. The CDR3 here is CASSRAGGPTDTQYF. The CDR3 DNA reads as TGTGCCAGCAGCCGCGCGGGAGGGCCAACAGATACGCAGTATTTT.

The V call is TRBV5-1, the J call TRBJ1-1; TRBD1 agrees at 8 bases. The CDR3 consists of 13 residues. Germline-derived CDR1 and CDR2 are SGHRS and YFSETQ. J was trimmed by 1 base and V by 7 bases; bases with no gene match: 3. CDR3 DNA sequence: TGCGCCAGCCGGGGACAGGCGAACACTGAAGCTTTCTTT. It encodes CASRGQANTEAFF. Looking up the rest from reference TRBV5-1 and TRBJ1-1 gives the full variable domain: KAGVTQTPRYLIKTRGQQVTLSCSPISGHRSVSWYQQTPGQGLQFLFEYFSETQRNKGNFPGRFSGRQFSNSRSEMNVSTLELGDSALYLCASRGQANTEAFFGQGTRLTVV.

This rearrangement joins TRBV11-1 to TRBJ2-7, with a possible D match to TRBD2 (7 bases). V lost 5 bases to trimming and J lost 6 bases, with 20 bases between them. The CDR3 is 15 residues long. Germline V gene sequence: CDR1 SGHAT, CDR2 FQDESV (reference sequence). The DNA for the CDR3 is TGTGCCAGCAGCCCCAAGGGGGGGAGAGGATTCGAGCAGTACTTC. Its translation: CASSPKGGRGFEQYF.

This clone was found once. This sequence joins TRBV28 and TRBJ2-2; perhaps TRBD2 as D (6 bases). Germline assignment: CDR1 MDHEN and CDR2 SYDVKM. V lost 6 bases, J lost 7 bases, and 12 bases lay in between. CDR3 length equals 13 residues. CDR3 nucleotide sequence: TGTGCCAGCAGACTCAGGGAGGTCGGGGAGCTGTTTTTT. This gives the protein CASRLREVGELFF.

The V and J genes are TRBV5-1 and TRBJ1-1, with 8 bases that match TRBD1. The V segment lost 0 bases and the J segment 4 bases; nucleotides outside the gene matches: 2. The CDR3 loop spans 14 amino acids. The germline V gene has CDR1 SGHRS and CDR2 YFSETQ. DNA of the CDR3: TGCGCCAGCAGCTTGGATACAGGGGGCACTGAAGCTTTCTTT. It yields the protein CASSLDTGGTEAFF.

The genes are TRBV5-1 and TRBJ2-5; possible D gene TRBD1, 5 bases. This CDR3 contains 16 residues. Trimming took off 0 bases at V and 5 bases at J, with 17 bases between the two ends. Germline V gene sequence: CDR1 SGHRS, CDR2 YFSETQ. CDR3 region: CASSLGPPRVSETQYF. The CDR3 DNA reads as TGCGCCAGCAGCTTGGGCCCCCCCAGGGTTTCGGAGACCCAGTACTTC.

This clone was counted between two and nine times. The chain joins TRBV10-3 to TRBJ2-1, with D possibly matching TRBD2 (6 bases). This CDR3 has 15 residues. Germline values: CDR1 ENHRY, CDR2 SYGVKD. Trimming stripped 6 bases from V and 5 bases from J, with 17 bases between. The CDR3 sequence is CAIRLSLAVNNEQFF. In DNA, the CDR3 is TGTGCCATCAGGTTAAGTTTAGCGGTTAACAATGAGCAGTTCTTC.

CDR3 residues: CAISESGAHEQYF. Here the CDR3 DNA reads TGTGCCATCAGTGAGTCAGGGGCTCACGAGCAGTACTTC. The chain is built from TRBV10-3 and TRBJ2-7, with D possibly being TRBD1 (5 bases). V was trimmed by 0 bases and J by 5 bases, leaving 8 bases between them. The germline V gene encodes CDR1 ENHRY and CDR2 SYGVKD. The CDR3 is made up of 13 amino acids.

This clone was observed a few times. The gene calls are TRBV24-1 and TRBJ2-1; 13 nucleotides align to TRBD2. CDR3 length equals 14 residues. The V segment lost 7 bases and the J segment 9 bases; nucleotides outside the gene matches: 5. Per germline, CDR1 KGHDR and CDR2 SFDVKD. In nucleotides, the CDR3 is TGTGCCACCAGAGGACTAGCGGGAGTCAGTGAGCAGTTCTTC. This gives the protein CATRGLAGVSEQFF.

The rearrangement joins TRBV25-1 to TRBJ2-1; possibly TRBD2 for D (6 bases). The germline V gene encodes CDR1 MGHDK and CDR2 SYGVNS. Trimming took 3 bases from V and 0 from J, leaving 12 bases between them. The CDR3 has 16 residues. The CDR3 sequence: CASSDYGSLSYNEQFF. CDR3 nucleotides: TGTGCCAGCAGTGACTACGGGAGCCTCTCCTACAATGAGCAGTTCTTC. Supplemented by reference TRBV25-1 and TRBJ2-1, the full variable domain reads EADIYQTPRYLVIGTGKKITLECSQTMGHDKMYWYQQDPGMELHLIHYSYGVNSTEKGDLSSESTVSRIRTEHFPLTLESARPSHTSQYLCASSDYGSLSYNEQFFGPGTRLTVL.

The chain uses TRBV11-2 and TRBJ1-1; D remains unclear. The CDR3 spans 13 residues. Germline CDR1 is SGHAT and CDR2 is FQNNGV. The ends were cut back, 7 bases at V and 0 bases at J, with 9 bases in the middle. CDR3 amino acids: CASKTAVNTEAFF. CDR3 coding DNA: TGTGCCAGCAAGACGGCGGTGAACACTGAAGCTTTCTTT. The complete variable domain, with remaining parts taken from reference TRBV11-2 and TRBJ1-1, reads EAGVAQSPRYKIIEKRQSVAFWCNPISGHATLYWYQQILGQGPKLLIQFQNNGVVDDSQLPKDRFSAERLKGVDSTLKIQPAKLEDSAVYLCASKTAVNTEAFFGQGTRLTVV.

This chain's CDR3 is CASSEILGRTDGYTF. The CDR3 DNA reads TGTGCCAGCAGTGAAATACTTGGACGGACAGATGGCTACACCTTC. This chain links TRBV6-1 with TRBJ1-2; D perhaps matches TRBD1 (6 bases). Deletions cut 2 bases from V and 6 bases from J, with 16 bases between. Germline CDR1 MNHNS, CDR2 SASEGT. This CDR3 comprises 15 residues.

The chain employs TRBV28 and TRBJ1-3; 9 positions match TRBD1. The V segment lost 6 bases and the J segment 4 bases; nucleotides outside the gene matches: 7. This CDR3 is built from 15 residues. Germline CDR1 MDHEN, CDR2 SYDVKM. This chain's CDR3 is CASRSGTGTGNTIYF. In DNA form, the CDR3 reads TGTGCCAGCAGGTCCGGGACAGGGACAGGAAACACCATATATTTT.

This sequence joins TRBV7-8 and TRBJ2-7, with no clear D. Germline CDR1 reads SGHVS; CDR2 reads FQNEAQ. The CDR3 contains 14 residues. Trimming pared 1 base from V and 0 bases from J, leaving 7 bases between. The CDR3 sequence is CASSLDVSSYEQYF. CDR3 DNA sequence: TGTGCCAGCAGCTTAGATGTTAGCTCCTACGAGCAGTACTTC.

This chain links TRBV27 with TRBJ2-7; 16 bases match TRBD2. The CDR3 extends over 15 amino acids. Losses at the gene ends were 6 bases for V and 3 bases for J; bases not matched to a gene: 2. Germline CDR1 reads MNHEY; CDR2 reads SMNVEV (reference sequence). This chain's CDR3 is CASRGLAGGDYEQYF. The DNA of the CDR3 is TGTGCCAGCAGGGGACTAGCGGGAGGGGACTACGAGCAGTACTTC.

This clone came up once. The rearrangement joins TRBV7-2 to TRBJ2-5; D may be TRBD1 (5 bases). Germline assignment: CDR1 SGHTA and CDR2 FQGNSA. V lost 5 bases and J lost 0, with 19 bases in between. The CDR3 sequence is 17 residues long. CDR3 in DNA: TGTGCCAGCAGCCCACAGGATGGACGGGCGTACCAAGAGACCCAGTACTTC. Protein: CASSPQDGRAYQETQYF.

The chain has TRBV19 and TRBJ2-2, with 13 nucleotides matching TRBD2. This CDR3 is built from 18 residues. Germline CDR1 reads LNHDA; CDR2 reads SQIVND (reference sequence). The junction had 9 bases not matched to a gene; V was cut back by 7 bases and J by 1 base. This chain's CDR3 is CASTSPGLAGRNTGELFF. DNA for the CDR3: TGTGCCAGTACCTCACCGGGACTAGCGGGACGGAACACCGGGGAGCTGTTTTTT.

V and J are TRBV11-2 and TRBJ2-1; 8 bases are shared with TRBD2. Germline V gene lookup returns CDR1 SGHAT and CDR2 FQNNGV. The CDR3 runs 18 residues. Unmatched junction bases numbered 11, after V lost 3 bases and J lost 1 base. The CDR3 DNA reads TGTGCCAGCAGCTTCGAGGGCAGCGGGAGACGATCCTACAATGAGCAGTTCTTC. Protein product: CASSFEGSGRRSYNEQFF.

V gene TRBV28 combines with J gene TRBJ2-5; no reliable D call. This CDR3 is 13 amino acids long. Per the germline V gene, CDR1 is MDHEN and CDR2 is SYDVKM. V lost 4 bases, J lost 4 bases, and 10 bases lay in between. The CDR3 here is CASSSPPIETQYF. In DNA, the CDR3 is TGTGCCAGCAGTTCCCCCCCAATAGAGACCCAGTACTTC.

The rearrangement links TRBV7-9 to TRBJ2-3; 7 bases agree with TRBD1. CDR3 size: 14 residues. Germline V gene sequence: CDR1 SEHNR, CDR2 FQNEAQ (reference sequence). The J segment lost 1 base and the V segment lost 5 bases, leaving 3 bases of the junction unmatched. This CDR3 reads CASSTDRGTDTQYF. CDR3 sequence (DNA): TGTGCCAGCAGCACCGACAGGGGCACAGATACGCAGTATTTT.

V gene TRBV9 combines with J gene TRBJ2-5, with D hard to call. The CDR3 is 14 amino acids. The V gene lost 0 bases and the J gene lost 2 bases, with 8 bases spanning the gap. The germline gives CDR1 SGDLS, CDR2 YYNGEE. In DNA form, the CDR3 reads TGTGCCAGCAGCGTAGGATCCAGTCAAGAGACCCAGTACTTC. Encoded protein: CASSVGSSQETQYF.